This T cell receptor beta chain was identified in a study of blood T cell repertoires in COVID-19. The overall study: Italy, Spain and the United States were the sources of the convalescent and acute COVID-19 samples. T cells, B-cell-depleted T cells, or PBMCs provided the cDNA or gDNA that served as material.

The ends lost 6 bases at V and 3 bases at J; junction bases unmatched: 6. In germline, CDR1 is LNHDA, CDR2 SQIVND (reference sequence). This CDR3 spans 14 amino acids. The table lists this clone with a few counts. Authors' processing steps: Amplifying reference gene primers gave estimates of nucleated cell counts. The table came from immunoSEQ multiplex PCR; TCRdb's copy has only in-frame clones and leaves some out. The V and J calls and clone size are taken from that table; D and trimming were inferred from the DNA. The sample lists under 350,000 clones, 70% to 90% occurring once. This clonotype was sampled from a woman in her 70s with acute or convalescent COVID-19. Material: peripheral blood. The V and J genes are TRBV19 and TRBJ1-2; 8 nucleotides align to TRBD1. In nucleotides, the CDR3 is TGTGCCAGTAGCAGACAGGGGCAATACTATGGCTACACCTTC. The encoded protein is CASSRQGQYYGYTF.